This TCR beta chain was obtained from a study of T cell repertoires in cytomegalovirus infection. Using its own MiXCR run on the reads, TCRdb lists one record per CDR3 protein. The sample has about 310,000 distinct CDR3 sequences, under 20% seen once. Looked up from germline, CDR1 is MDHEN and CDR2 is SYDVKM. Trimming took 5 bases from V and 8 from J; bases not matched to a gene: 4. The CDR3 is 13 residues long. This TCR was recovered from a human donor in good health (CMV status not recorded). Some clones in this sample may be carry-over from other donors' samples. This chain connects TRBV28 to TRBJ1-4, with 8 nucleotides matching TRBD1. The specimen was PBMCs. The CDR3 coding sequence is TGTGCCAGCAGTAATAACAGGGGGGAAAAACTGTTTTTT. Residues: CASSNNRGEKLFF. The full variable domain, rest sourced from reference TRBV28 and TRBJ1-4, is DVKVTQSSRYLVKRTGEKVFLECVQDMDHENMFWYRQDPGLGLRLIYFSYDVKMKEKGDIPEGYSVSREKKERFSLILESASTNQTSMYLCASSNNRGEKLFFGSGTQLSVL.